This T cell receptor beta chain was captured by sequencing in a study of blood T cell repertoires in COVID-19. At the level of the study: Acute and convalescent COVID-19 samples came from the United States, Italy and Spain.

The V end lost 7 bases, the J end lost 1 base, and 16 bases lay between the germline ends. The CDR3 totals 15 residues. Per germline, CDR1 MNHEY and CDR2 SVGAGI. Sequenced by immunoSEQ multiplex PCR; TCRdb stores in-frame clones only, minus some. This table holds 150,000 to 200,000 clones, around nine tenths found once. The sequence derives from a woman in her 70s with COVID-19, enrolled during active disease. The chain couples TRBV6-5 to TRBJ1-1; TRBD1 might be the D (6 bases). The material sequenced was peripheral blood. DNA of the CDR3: TGTGCCAGCAAGACCGGGGACACATCGAACACTGAAGCTTTCTTT. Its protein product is CASKTGDTSNTEAFF.